This entry concerns a single TCR beta chain. The source of the sample is a study of identical twins. V was pared by 2 bases and J by 6 bases, with 4 bases of the junction left unmatched. CDR3 length: 14 residues. Germline V gene data show CDR1 as MNHEY and CDR2 as SVGEGT. TCRdb recomputed calls from the 5' RACE reads with MiXCR, one row per CDR3 protein. In the table there are around 480,000 distinct CDR3 sequences, 11% to 15% of which are singletons. These data also featured in a second study, about yellow fever vaccine responses in identical twins.

The chain combines TRBV6-2 or TRBV6-3 with TRBJ2-1, with 7 bases that match TRBD2. The sequenced sample was CD4+ T cells sorted from blood. The TCR sequence derives from a young woman in good health. The CDR3 loop is CASSYTTGGNEQFF. The CDR3 coding sequence is TGTGCCAGCAGTTACACGACGGGGGGCAATGAGCAGTTCTTC.